This note documents a single T cell receptor beta chain sequence. In this sample, this clonotype turned up many times. Which antigen it targets is not known. No base quality information exists; no much larger clone differs at one position. Set within a cohort of healthcare workers in London, UK, this nested case-control study involved weekly PCR testing of nasopharyngeal swabs along with blood sampling. Healthcare workers were recruited between 23 and 31 March 2020, during the week of the UK lockdown, and were followed weekly for up to roughly 15 weeks. The library was produced with 5' RACE. Instrument used: NextSeq 500. Unique molecular identifiers were attached to individual cDNA molecules in the TCR library protocol so that sequencing error and PCR bias could be corrected. TCR alpha and beta chains were both sequenced, and the abundances of alpha and beta sequences in each sample were closely correlated with each other. The paper's data handling went like this. Decombinator V4 was used to annotate TCR sequences for V gene, J gene and CDR3. TCRs were defined as expanded if a significant change between any two time points was detected under a Poisson model with p below 0.0001. TCR abundances were normalised to the total number of TCRs sequenced per sample and were expressed as counts per million. MAIT TCRs were defined by TRAV1-2 paired with TRAJ12, TRAJ20 or TRAJ33, and iNKT TCRs by TRAV10 paired with TRAJ18. VDJdb, accessed on 1 November 2021, was searched for TCRs annotated for CMV, EBV and SARS-CoV-2, and TCRs annotated for more than one antigen were excluded. Clones were called with MiXCR by TCRdb after fastp trimmed the public reads at Q25, and only in-frame beta chains were retained. Every distinct CDR3 protein forms one entry, paired with its most common genes and DNA. These V and J calls originate from TCRdb's pipeline instead of the authors' own analysis. This sample is represented by 70,000 to 95,000 distinct CDR3 sequences; 11% to 15% of them were singletons. Of the sample, about 10% is held by the ten largest clones.

These data originate in a study of early T cells in non-severe SARS-CoV-2 infection (dated by TCRdb to the early 2020s). Turning to the overall study: Because TCR sequencing relied on bulk RNA taken from unsorted whole blood, pairing of alpha and beta chains was not possible. Study-wide findings and limitations: VDJdb matching was skewed toward anti-spike CD8 responses and likely underestimated virus-specific expansions by missing private and CD4 specificities.

Here V drops 5 bases and J drops 6 bases, and the junction holds 13 bases not matched to any gene. The CDR3 runs 15 residues from the cysteine to the phenylalanine. The kept DNA is CDR3 alone, 45 bases in frame from the first base. Looking up the germline V gene yields CDR1 SQVTM and CDR2 ANQGSEA. The sequencing input was whole blood. The receptor chain draws on TRBV29-1 and TRBJ2-5, and TRBD1 aligns with 9 junction nucleotides. This receptor was identified in an adult who was a healthcare worker with PCR-confirmed SARS-CoV-2 infection or an uninfected control (not recorded which). The CDR3 reads as follows: CSVKSEGTGHKTQYF. The base sequence is TGCAGCGTTAAATCCGAGGGGACAGGGCATAAGACCCAGTACTTC.